A single sample is the source of the 23 T cell receptor beta chains below, sequenced in a study of blood T cell repertoires in COVID-19. Method: immunoSEQ multiplex PCR; TCRdb's copy keeps in-frame clones and lacks some. Here the sample spans some 220,000 clones, roughly 85% being singletons. The source material was peripheral blood. These receptors all stem from a man aged 50 to 60 with COVID-19, enrolled during active disease.

Comment on this clone: Other DNA sequences in the sample encode the same CDR3. The CDR3 DNA is TGTGCCAGCAGCCCCGGCGGGGGCTACGAGCAGTACTTC. The encoded protein is CASSPGGGYEQYF. This sequence joins TRBV7-3 and TRBJ2-7; 7 bases are shared with TRBD2. Per the germline V gene, CDR1 is SGHTA and CDR2 is FQGTGA. CDR3 length: 13 residues. J was trimmed by 3 bases and V by 5 bases; bases with no gene match: 4.

The V gene is TRBV2, the J gene TRBJ2-3, with 12 positions matching TRBD1. Germline CDR1 reads SNHLY; CDR2 reads FYNNEI. The CDR3 sequence is 15 residues long. The V gene end was trimmed by 7 bases and the J gene end by 7 bases; junction bases not matched to a gene: 9. The CDR3 coding sequence is TGTGCCAGCATCCCGGGACAGGGGGCACGGAATACGCAGTATTTT. Translating it yields CASIPGQGARNTQYF. The full variable domain, rest sourced from reference TRBV2 and TRBJ2-3, is EPEVTQTPSHQVTQMGQEVILRCVPISNHLYFYWYRQILGQKVEFLVSFYNNEISEKSEIFDDQFSVERPDGSNFTLKIRSTKLEDSAMYFCASIPGQGARNTQYFGPGTRLTVL.

The chain is built from TRBV29-1 and TRBJ1-1, with TRBD1 matching over 7 bases. CDR1 is SQVTM and CDR2 is ANQGSEA in the germline V gene. V lost 3 bases and J lost 4; bases outside the gene matches: 8. This CDR3 is 14 amino acids long. The CDR3 DNA is TGCAGCGTTGATACAGGGGAAGGGTCCACTGAAGCTTTCTTT. Amino acids: CSVDTGEGSTEAFF.

This chain uses TRBV18 with TRBJ1-1; D ambiguous. Germline V gene sequence: CDR1 KGHSH, CDR2 LQKENI. The CDR3 extends over 14 amino acids. Trimming cost V 2 bases and J 5 bases, with 12 bases left between them. The CDR3 loop is CASSPGYAGTEAFF. CDR3 bases: TGTGCCAGCTCACCAGGGTATGCGGGGACTGAAGCTTTCTTT.

This clone was observed a single time. The J gene is TRBJ2-1, the V gene TRBV19; a possible D gene is TRBD1 (5 bases). Germline V gives CDR1 LNHDA, CDR2 SQIVND (reference sequence). The CDR3 runs 12 residues. Trimming removed 6 bases at V and 7 bases at J, with 10 bases between. CDR3 residues: CASRPPGNEQFF. CDR3 nucleotides: TGTGCCAGTAGGCCACCAGGGAATGAGCAGTTCTTC.

As DNA, the CDR3 is TGTGCCATCAGCCGGGACAGCTATAATTCACCCCTCCACTTT. Translating gives CAISRDSYNSPLHF. The V call is TRBV10-3, the J call TRBJ1-6; 7 bases align to TRBD1. The CDR3 is made up of 14 amino acids. J was trimmed by 3 bases and V by 6 bases; bases with no gene match: 2. Germline V gene lookup returns CDR1 ENHRY and CDR2 SYGVKD.

The genes are TRBV5-1 and TRBJ1-4, with 8 nucleotides matching TRBD1. The V segment lost 0 bases and the J segment 7 bases; nucleotides outside the gene matches: 5. The CDR3 totals 15 residues. CDR1 and CDR2 from the germline V gene are SGHRS and YFSETQ. The CDR3 DNA reads as TGCGCCAGCAGCTTGGCCGGGACAGGAGGTGAAAAACTGTTTTTT. It codes for CASSLAGTGGEKLFF.

The rearrangement uses TRBV9 and TRBJ2-3, with 15 bases lining up with TRBD2. Germline-derived CDR1 and CDR2 are SGDLS and YYNGEE. The ends lost 3 bases at V and 6 bases at J; junction bases unmatched: 8. The CDR3 length is 17 residues. CDR3 DNA sequence: TGTGCCAGCAGCGATGCCGGGACTAGCGGGGGGTTGGATACGCAGTATTTT. Its translation: CASSDAGTSGGLDTQYF.

This clone was counted only a few times. The chain is built from TRBV4-1 and TRBJ2-1, with 9 bases that match TRBD1. CDR1 is MGHRA and CDR2 is YSYEKL in the germline V gene. The CDR3 extends over 13 amino acids. V shed 4 bases and J 8 bases; nucleotides not matched to a gene: 3. The CDR3 here is CASSLDRGDEQFF. In nucleotides, the CDR3 is TGCGCCAGCAGCCTGGACAGGGGAGATGAGCAGTTCTTC.

CDR3 in amino acids: CASSPPGNYGYTF. CDR3 bases: TGTGCCAGCAGTCCCCCCGGGAACTATGGCTACACCTTC. This sequence joins TRBV28 and TRBJ1-2; D remains ambiguous. The germline V gene encodes CDR1 MDHEN and CDR2 SYDVKM. The CDR3 is made up of 13 amino acids. V was trimmed by 5 bases and J by 2 bases, leaving 9 bases between them.

This sequence joins TRBV5-1 and TRBJ2-5; TRBD1 aligns across 7 bases. Trimming at V came to 4 bases and at J to 4 bases, leaving 4 bases not matched to a gene. Germline V lookup: CDR1 SGHRS, CDR2 YFSETQ. The CDR3 sequence is 13 residues long. The CDR3 spells CASSGTARETQYF. The CDR3 DNA is TGCGCCAGCAGCGGGACAGCGCGAGAGACCCAGTACTTC.

The chain joins TRBV13 to TRBJ1-1; 7 nucleotides align to TRBD1. V lost 4 bases and J lost 6; bases outside the gene matches: 8. Per the germline V gene, CDR1 is PRHDT and CDR2 is FYEKMQ (reference sequence). This CDR3 has 14 amino acids. The CDR3 coding sequence is TGTGCCAGCAGCTACCGACAGGGTACTTCTGAAGCTTTCTTT. Protein product: CASSYRQGTSEAFF.

The DNA for the CDR3 is TGTGCCAGCAGCTTAGACGGGACAGGGAGTGAAAAACTGTTTTTT. Protein: CASSLDGTGSEKLFF. This chain links TRBV7-2 with TRBJ1-4, with 9 nucleotides matching TRBD1. The CDR3 is made up of 15 amino acids. The V segment lost 1 base and the J segment 7 bases; nucleotides outside the gene matches: 4. Per germline, CDR1 SGHTA and CDR2 FQGNSA.

This clone was seen once. This chain links TRBV5-5 with TRBJ1-6; 8 positions match TRBD1. The CDR3 consists of 15 residues. J gave up 5 bases and V 4 bases, and 5 bases lay outside the gene matches. Germline-derived CDR1 and CDR2 are SGHKS and YYEKEE (reference sequence). The CDR3 bases are TGTGCCAGCAGCCCACGGACAGGGAATAATTCACCCCTCCACTTT. Encoded protein: CASSPRTGNNSPLHF.

This clone was counted once. J is TRBJ1-4 and V is TRBV29-1; no clear D. V was pared by 6 bases and J by 4 bases, with 15 bases between. CDR3 length: 14 residues. Germline CDR1 SQVTM, CDR2 ANQGSEA. This CDR3 reads CSVFRTADNEKLFF. As DNA, the CDR3 is TGCAGCGTGTTTCGGACTGCCGATAATGAAAAACTGTTTTTT.

This rearrangement joins TRBV4-2 to TRBJ2-2, with 8 bases aligning to TRBD2. Looked up from germline, CDR1 is LGHNA and CDR2 is YNFKEQ. Losses at the gene ends were 1 base for V and 1 base for J; bases not matched to a gene: 5. CDR3 length equals 17 residues. The CDR3 nucleotides read TGTGCCAGCAGCCAAGTCGGGCTAGCGGGGAACACCGGGGAGCTGTTTTTT. Translation gives CASSQVGLAGNTGELFF.

This clone has only one observation. The J gene is TRBJ2-4, the V gene TRBV25-1; 8 bases line up with TRBD2. CDR1 is MGHDK, CDR2 SYGVNS, per germline. This CDR3 spans 16 amino acids. Trimming cost V 2 bases and J 1 base; bases outside gene matches: 4. The CDR3 region is CASSEPGGGAKNIQYF. The CDR3 DNA follows: TGTGCCAGCAGTGAACCCGGGGGGGGTGCCAAAAACATTCAGTACTTC.

The rearrangement links TRBV18 to TRBJ2-7; D may be TRBD1 (5 bases). Germline V gives CDR1 KGHSH, CDR2 LQKENI. There are 14 residues in the CDR3. V was pared by 3 bases and J by 6 bases, with 15 bases between. CDR3 protein: CASSPLSRALEQYF. The CDR3 nucleotides read TGTGCCAGCTCACCCTTAAGCAGGGCTCTCGAGCAGTACTTC.

This clone was picked up one time. The gene calls are TRBV2 and TRBJ2-5; no firm D call. Germline V gene data show CDR1 as SNHLY and CDR2 as FYNNEI. CDR3 length equals 14 residues. The V and J ends lost 2 bases and 1 base respectively, with 8 bases between them. The DNA of the CDR3 is TGTGCCAGCAGTGAAATCGCCGGCCAAGAGACCCAGTACTTC. Translation gives CASSEIAGQETQYF.

The V call is TRBV5-4, the J call TRBJ2-7; 7 positions match TRBD1. The CDR3 is 14 amino acids. Trimming cost V 0 bases and J 2 bases; bases outside gene matches: 2. Germline lookup yields CDR1 SGHNT and CDR2 YYREEE (reference sequence). CDR3 region: CASSLGGQPYEQYF. CDR3 nucleotide sequence: TGTGCCAGCAGCTTGGGGGGACAGCCCTACGAGCAGTACTTC. The full variable domain, with the rest looked up from reference TRBV5-4 and TRBJ2-7, is ETGVTQSPTHLIKTRGQQVTLRCSSQSGHNTVSWYQQALGQGPQFIFQYYREEENGRGNFPPRFSGLQFPNYSSELNVNALELDDSALYLCASSLGGQPYEQYFGPGTRLTVT.

The chain couples TRBV20-1 to TRBJ1-1, with unresolved D. Trimming pared 2 bases from V and 8 bases from J, leaving 6 bases between. CDR3 length equals 10 residues. Germline V CDR1 and CDR2: DFQATT, SNEGSKA (reference sequence). CDR3 region: CSARFREAFF. In nucleotides, the CDR3 is TGCAGTGCTAGATTCAGGGAAGCTTTCTTT.

V is TRBV15 and J is TRBJ1-4; D possibly corresponds to TRBD1 (6 bases). The CDR3 has 16 amino acids. The V gene's germline CDR1 is LNHNV and CDR2 YYDKDF (reference sequence). Trimming took 6 bases from V and 0 from J, leaving 14 bases between them. The CDR3 DNA reads TGTGCCACCAGTTTAGGGGGTGGCCCAACTAATGAAAAACTGTTTTTT. Protein product: CATSLGGGPTNEKLFF.

This clone was recorded a few times. The V call is TRBV6-5, the J call TRBJ1-5; a weak D match, TRBD1 (6 bases). Germline V gene data show CDR1 as MNHEY and CDR2 as SVGAGI. Between the trimmed V and J ends, which lost 6 bases and 3 bases, there was a span of 12 bases. The CDR3 spans 14 residues. The CDR3 is CASRDRGTNQPQHF. The CDR3 bases are TGTGCCAGCAGGGACAGAGGGACCAATCAGCCCCAGCATTTT.